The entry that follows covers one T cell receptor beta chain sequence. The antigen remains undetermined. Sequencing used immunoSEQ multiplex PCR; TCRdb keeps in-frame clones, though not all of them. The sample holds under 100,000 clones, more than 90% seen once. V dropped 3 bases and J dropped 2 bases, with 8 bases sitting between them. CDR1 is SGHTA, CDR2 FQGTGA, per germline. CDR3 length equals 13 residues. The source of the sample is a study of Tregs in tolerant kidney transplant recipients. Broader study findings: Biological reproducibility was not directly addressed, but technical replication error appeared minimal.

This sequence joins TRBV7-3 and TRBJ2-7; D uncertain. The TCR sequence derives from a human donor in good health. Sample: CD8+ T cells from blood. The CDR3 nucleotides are TGTGCCAGCAGCTTCCTCGAAGCCTACGAGCAGTACTTC. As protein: CASSFLEAYEQYF.